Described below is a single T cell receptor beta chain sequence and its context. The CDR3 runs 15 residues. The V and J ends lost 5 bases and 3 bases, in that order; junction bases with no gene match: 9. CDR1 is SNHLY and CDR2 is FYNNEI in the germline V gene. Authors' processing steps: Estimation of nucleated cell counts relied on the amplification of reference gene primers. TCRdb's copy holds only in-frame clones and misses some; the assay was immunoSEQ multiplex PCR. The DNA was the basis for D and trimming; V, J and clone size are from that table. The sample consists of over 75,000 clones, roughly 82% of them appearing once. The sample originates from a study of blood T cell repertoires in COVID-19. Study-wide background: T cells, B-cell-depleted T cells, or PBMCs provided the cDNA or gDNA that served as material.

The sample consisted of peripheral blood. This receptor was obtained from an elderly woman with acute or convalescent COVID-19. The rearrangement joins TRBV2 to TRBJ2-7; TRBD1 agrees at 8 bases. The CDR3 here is CASSRTGQDHYEQYF. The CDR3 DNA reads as TGTGCCAGCAGTAGGACGGGACAGGACCACTACGAGCAGTACTTC.